This T cell receptor (beta chain) was sequenced for a study of T-cell reconstitution after alpha-beta-depleted transplantation in children. The sample holds a few counts of this clonotype. This sample's TCRbeta library carried unique molecular identifier barcodes. Using its own MiXCR run on the PCR reads, TCRdb lists one record per CDR3 protein. The table includes over 400,000 distinct CDR3 sequences, 9.5% to 15% detected once. The CDR3 length is 16 residues. Germline-derived CDR1 and CDR2 are SGDLS and YYNGEE. Deletions cut 3 bases from V and 4 bases from J, with 17 bases between. This chain uses TRBV9 with TRBJ2-1; D remains unclear. Sequencing was performed on PBMCs from the stem cell graft donor, taken from the stem cell graft. This clonotype originated in a human donor who donated a stem cell graft to a child with combined immunodeficiency. CDR3 DNA: TGTGCCAGCAGCGCCGTAGGTGGGGATCTTTACAATGAGCAGTTCTTC. Its translation: CASSAVGGDLYNEQFF.